The present entry profiles one TCR beta chain with its context. What it binds is not known. Every cDNA TCR molecule received its own unique molecular identifier. TCRdb ran MiXCR on the 5' RACE reads and lists one entry per CDR3 protein. The sample includes 7,300 or so distinct CDR3 sequences, roughly a tenth of them seen just once. The sample is drawn from a study of spatial heterogeneity in lung cancer. Study-wide results and limits: Counts of expanded intratumoral alpha and beta TCRs tracked tumor mutation counts.

The CDR3 runs to 14 residues. Trimming stripped 7 bases from V and 8 bases from J, with 18 bases between. Germline assignment: CDR1 SGHKS and CDR2 YYEKEE (reference sequence). Time point specified: sample taken at primary tumor resection. Samples came from 72 TRACERx patients with untreated early-stage lung cancer. Whole RNA, isolated from tumor, nontumor lung or frozen PBMC, was sequenced without prior sorting. The sequence derives from a male donor with early-stage non-small cell lung cancer. Specimen: lung tumor tissue, collected at surgery. The rearrangement links TRBV5-5 to TRBJ1-4; D might be TRBD1 (5 bases). CDR3 protein: CASSMPGVDEKLFF. In DNA form, the CDR3 reads TGTGCCAGCTCCATGCCGGGGGTTGACGAAAAACTGTTTTTT.